The 28 T cell receptor beta chains reported below all come from one sample, sequenced in a study of T cells in Graves' hyperthyroidism and ophthalmopathy. RNA transcripts were the template for amplifying TCR beta CDR3 regions. The HTBI set primed first-round TCR CDR3 RT-PCR. MiXCR, applied by TCRdb to the multiplex PCR reads, yields one record per CDR3 protein. The sample has about 640,000 distinct CDR3 sequences, over 40% seen once. Sequencing was carried out using peripheral blood or thyroid tissue (not recorded which). These receptors originate from an adult man with Graves' disease, either hyperthyroidism or ophthalmopathy (not recorded which).

The chain carries TRBV20-1 and TRBJ1-2, with D hard to call. V was cut by 4 bases and J by 0 bases, with 21 bases left in between. This CDR3 contains 17 residues. In germline, CDR1 is DFQATT, CDR2 SNEGSKA (reference sequence). The CDR3 loop reads CSAITLGRGSANYGYTF. The CDR3 DNA sequence: TGCAGTGCTATTACCCTCGGCAGAGGCTCAGCTAACTATGGCTACACCTTC.

With respect to this clonotype: Lacking the conserved final phenylalanine or tryptophan, this CDR3 likely reflects a read error. The genes are TRBV10-3 and TRBJ1-5, with no clear D. The CDR3 loop spans 16 amino acids. Germline V lookup: CDR1 ENHRY, CDR2 SYGVKD. CDR3 sequence reads: CAIREYVGYSNQPQHY. The CDR3, as DNA: TGTGCCATCAGGGAGTATGTAGGTTATAGCAATCAGCCCCAGCATTAT.

This chain links TRBV29-1 with TRBJ2-7; TRBD1 is a possible D gene (5 bases). Germline CDR1 SQVTM, CDR2 ANQGSEA. Trimming removed 0 bases from V and 3 bases from J, with 15 bases in between. The CDR3 sequence is 15 residues long. CDR3 amino acids: CSVEDTGPGIYEQYF. CDR3 nucleotide sequence: TGCAGCGTTGAAGACACGGGCCCAGGGATCTACGAGCAGTACTTC.

The V call is TRBV29-1, the J call TRBJ1-6, with a weak D call TRBD1 (5 bases). Germline V gene lookup returns CDR1 SQVTM and CDR2 ANQGSEA. CDR3 size: 12 residues. Trimming stripped 7 bases from V and 6 bases from J, with 10 bases between. The CDR3 reads CSGKDTNSPLHF. The DNA of the CDR3 is TGCAGCGGAAAGGACACTAATTCACCCCTCCACTTT.

This clonotype was seen many times. This sequence joins TRBV9 and TRBJ1-2; the D is unclear. Deletions cut 3 bases from V and 10 bases from J, with 16 bases between. CDR3 length: 13 residues. The germline gives CDR1 SGDLS, CDR2 YYNGEE. The CDR3 region has the DNA TGTGCCAGCAGCGCGAAGCCTGGAGACACCTACACCTTC. This codes for CASSAKPGDTYTF. The full variable domain, with the rest looked up from reference TRBV9 and TRBJ1-2, is DSGVTQTPKHLITATGQRVTLRCSPRSGDLSVYWYQQSLDQGLQFLIQYYNGEERAKGNILERFSAQQFPDLHSELNLSSLELGDSALYFCASSAKPGDTYTFGSGTRLTVV.

This clonotype was seen at least ten times. DNA of the CDR3: TGCGCCAGCAGTATTTCCGGGATCATCAAAACCCAGGATTCACCCCTCCACTTT. Encoded protein: CASSISGIIKTQDSPLHF. This sequence joins TRBV10-2 and TRBJ1-6; unclear D gene. The CDR3 loop spans 18 amino acids. Germline loops: CDR1 WSHSY, CDR2 SAAADI. The V end was cut by 5 bases, the J end by 8 bases, with 25 bases between.

This clonotype was observed a single time. This CDR3 is CSVHRESDYGYNQPQHF. The CDR3 nucleotides read TGCAGCGTTCACAGGGAGTCCGACTATGGCTACAATCAGCCCCAGCATTTT. The chain has TRBV29-1 and TRBJ1-5; perhaps TRBD1 as D (6 bases). Deletions cut 5 bases from V and 3 bases from J, with 23 bases between. Germline values: CDR1 SQVTM, CDR2 ANQGSEA. The CDR3 runs to 17 residues.

This chain joins TRBV5-1 and TRBJ1-5, with 10 bases aligning to TRBD1. Trimming cost V 5 bases and J 6 bases; bases outside gene matches: 8. Germline V CDR1 and CDR2: SGHRS, YFSETQ. This CDR3 has 15 residues. The CDR3, as DNA: TGCGCCAGCAGGGAGGGGACAGGGGAAACTCAGCCCCAGCATTTT. Protein product: CASREGTGETQPQHF.

This chain links TRBV7-3 with TRBJ1-5; D is uncertain. Germline CDR1 reads SGHTA; CDR2 reads FQGTGA. This CDR3 contains 14 residues. With 3 bases removed from V and 8 bases from J, the gap between germline ends came to 14 bases. The CDR3 coding sequence is TGTGCCAGCAGCTTGGTTCAGACTGCAGAGCCCCAGCATTTT. Residues: CASSLVQTAEPQHF.

This clonotype was seen more than once but under ten times. The J gene is TRBJ1-1, the V gene TRBV7-2; 7 bases agree with TRBD1. This CDR3 contains 14 residues. V lost 5 bases to trimming and J lost 13 bases; unmatched junction nucleotides: 16. Germline V gene lookup returns CDR1 SGHTA and CDR2 FQGNSA. The CDR3 is CASSTWDRRDWVFF. The CDR3 DNA sequence: TGTGCCAGCAGCACTTGGGACAGAAGGGATTGGGTTTTCTTT.

CDR3 bases: TGCGCCAGCAGTGGGCAGGCGAGCGAAAAACTGTTTTTT. As protein: CASSGQASEKLFF. V is TRBV10-2 and J is TRBJ1-4; D uncertain. CDR3 length: 13 residues. Germline CDR1 WSHSY, CDR2 SAAADI. The V and J ends lost 4 bases and 8 bases respectively, with 11 bases between them.

V gene TRBV15 combines with J gene TRBJ2-7; tentatively, D is TRBD2 (5 bases). Germline V CDR1 and CDR2: LNHNV, YYDKDF (reference sequence). The CDR3 is 14 residues long. V shed 1 base and J shed 4 bases, with 11 bases lying between them. The CDR3 bases are TGTGCCACCAGCAGAGGGACTCTCGAGTACGAGCAGTACTTC. Its translation: CATSRGTLEYEQYF.

Turning to this clonotype: This clone may be a read error of a much larger clone one base away. The rearrangement joins TRBV2 to TRBJ2-7; D gene uncertain. The CDR3 is 14 amino acids. Per the germline V gene, CDR1 is SNHLY and CDR2 is FYNNEI. The CDR3 DNA follows: TGTGCCAGCAAACCCTCTCGGCTTACCTACGGGCAGTACTTC. This encodes CASKPSRLTYGQYF.

In this sample, this clonotype turned up a few times. In DNA form, the CDR3 reads TGTGCCAGCAGCCAGGACAGGGGGAGCTATGGCTACACCTTC. Its protein product is CASSQDRGSYGYTF. The chain joins TRBV6-5 to TRBJ1-2; 10 nucleotides align to TRBD1. This CDR3 spans 14 amino acids. Germline V gene data show CDR1 as MNHEY and CDR2 as SVGAGI. With 6 bases clipped from V and 4 bases from J, the junction kept 5 bases outside the gene matches.

The J gene is TRBJ1-2, the V gene TRBV24-1; a weak D match, TRBD1 (6 bases). V lost 3 bases and J lost 2, with 12 bases in between. CDR1 KGHDR and CDR2 SFDVKD come from the germline V gene. The CDR3 extends over 15 amino acids. The CDR3 DNA follows: TGTGCCACCAGTGATCCCGGGACAACCAACTATGGCTACACCTTC. It yields the protein CATSDPGTTNYGYTF.

The chain is built from TRBV19 and TRBJ2-7; D gene unclear. Trimming removed 9 bases at V and 0 bases at J, with 15 bases between. From germline, CDR1 is LNHDA and CDR2 SQIVND (reference sequence). The CDR3 runs 14 residues. CDR3 in DNA: TGTGCCAGCAGAGAGAACGGTAACTCCTACGAGCAGTACTTC. Protein: CASRENGNSYEQYF. Complete variable domain (other parts from reference TRBV19 and TRBJ2-7): DGGITQSPKYLFRKEGQNVTLSCEQNLNHDAMYWYRQDPGQGLRLIYYSQIVNDFQKGDIAEGYSVSREKKESFPLTVTSAQKNPTAFYLCASRENGNSYEQYFGPGTRLTVT.

The J gene is TRBJ2-5, the V gene TRBV7-9, with a tentative D call TRBD2 (5 bases). Between the trimmed V and J ends, which lost 5 bases and 2 bases, there was a span of 6 bases. Germline CDR1 is SEHNR and CDR2 is FQNEAQ (reference sequence). The CDR3 consists of 12 residues. CDR3 sequence (DNA): TGTGCCAGCAGCACGGGGCAAGAGACCCAGTACTTC. Translation gives CASSTGQETQYF.

This clonotype was counted a few times. The chain employs TRBV7-2 and TRBJ1-2, with 10 bases fitting TRBD1. Losses at the gene ends were 6 bases for V and 4 bases for J; bases not matched to a gene: 11. The CDR3 runs to 16 residues. CDR1 and CDR2 (germline): SGHTA, FQGNSA. The CDR3 is CASSFIRDRGPYGYTF. In DNA, the CDR3 is TGTGCCAGCAGTTTTATCCGGGACAGGGGACCCTATGGCTACACCTTC.

J is TRBJ1-6 and V is TRBV25-1; no clear D gene. CDR1 is MGHDK, CDR2 SYGVNS, per germline. The CDR3 contains 14 residues. Here the CDR3 reads CARVTATSWAPLHF. The DNA of the CDR3 is TGTGCTAGGGTCACGGCCACATCTTGGGCACCCCTCCACTTT.

The V call is TRBV7-9, the J call TRBJ1-1; TRBD1 agrees at 9 bases. Trimming cost V 5 bases and J 1 base; bases outside gene matches: 11. The germline V gene has CDR1 SEHNR and CDR2 FQNEAQ (reference sequence). The CDR3 consists of 17 residues. The CDR3, as DNA: TGTGCCAGCAGCCTCGGACAGGGGCCCCAGGGGAACACTGAAGCTTTCTTT. Translating gives CASSLGQGPQGNTEAFF.

To note about this clonotype: A read error is possible here, since a much larger clone lies one base away. Here the CDR3 omits its conserved ending phenylalanine or tryptophan, so a read error is the likely source. The chain is built from TRBV10-2 and TRBJ2-2; D not resolved. Germline V gene data show CDR1 as WSHSY and CDR2 as SAAADI. V was shortened by 5 bases and J by 6 bases, with 4 bases between the two germline ends. This CDR3 is built from 11 residues. The CDR3 protein is CASSSPGELFS. In nucleotides, the CDR3 is TGCGCCAGCAGTTCACCCGGGGAGCTGTTTTCT.

The V and J genes are TRBV7-3 and TRBJ1-4; D may be TRBD1 (5 bases). V was shortened by 4 bases and J by 13 bases, with 28 bases between the two germline ends. Germline V gene data show CDR1 as SGHTA and CDR2 as FQGTGA. The CDR3 is 17 amino acids. The CDR3 sequence: CASSYGGRFCVPTRLFF. The CDR3 nucleotides read TGTGCCAGCAGCTACGGGGGACGATTTTGTGTTCCCACGAGACTGTTTTTT.

This rearrangement joins TRBV7-9 to TRBJ2-7; maybe TRBD1 (6 bases). V was clipped by 9 bases and J by 0 bases, with 12 bases between them. Per the germline V gene, CDR1 is SEHNR and CDR2 is FQNEAQ (reference sequence). This CDR3 has 13 amino acids. CDR3 coding DNA: TGTGCCAGTGCGGACAGTAGCTCCTACGAGCAGTACTTC. Protein product: CASADSSSYEQYF.

As for this clonotype: A read error may explain this, as a much larger clone is one base away. The rearrangement uses TRBV29-1 and TRBJ1-2; 8 bases are shared with TRBD1. The germline V gene encodes CDR1 SQVTM and CDR2 ANQGSEA. The ends lost 0 bases at V and 3 bases at J; junction bases unmatched: 6. The CDR3 has 15 residues. Written as DNA, the CDR3 is TGCAGCGTTGAAGAACCTGGACAGGGCGACTATGGCTACACCTTC. It encodes CSVEEPGQGDYGYTF.

The V and J genes are TRBV10-3 and TRBJ1-6; TRBD1 matches 9 bases. Trimming at V came to 5 bases and at J to 0 bases, leaving 8 bases not matched to a gene. The CDR3 covers 18 residues. Germline values: CDR1 ENHRY, CDR2 SYGVKD. CDR3 in amino acids: CAISSGTGSSSYNSPLHF. DNA of the CDR3: TGTGCCATCAGTTCCGGGACAGGGTCGAGCTCCTATAATTCACCCCTCCACTTT.

Remarks on this clonotype: This may be a read error, as it is one base from a much larger clone. The chain couples TRBV7-3 to TRBJ1-4; D unclear. Germline V gene sequence: CDR1 SGHTA, CDR2 FQGTGA. CDR3 length: 15 residues. The CDR3 DNA is TGTGCCAACAGCTTAACGGGCAGCCGGAATGAAAAACTGTTTTTT. Amino acids: CANSLTGSRNEKLFF.

The chain couples TRBV29-1 to TRBJ1-2; no clear D gene. The ends were cut back, 8 bases at V and 0 bases at J, with 16 bases in the middle. The CDR3 covers 14 residues. CDR1 is SQVTM, CDR2 ANQGSEA, per germline. CDR3 coding DNA: TGCAGCTTAAGTCCGGGTAACGCTAACTATGGCTACACCTTC. Translating it yields CSLSPGNANYGYTF.

Of note for this clonotype: Given a much more abundant clone one base away, this may be a read error. Because it lacks the conserved phenylalanine or tryptophan at the end, this CDR3 is likely a read error. V usage is TRBV2 and J usage is TRBJ2-7, with 9 bases lining up with TRBD2. V shed 4 bases and J 2 bases; nucleotides not matched to a gene: 3. The germline gives CDR1 SNHLY, CDR2 FYNNEI. The CDR3 contains 14 residues. The CDR3 sequence is CASSVTSGPYEQYI. The CDR3 DNA sequence: TGTGCCAGCAGTGTGACTAGCGGCCCCTACGAGCAGTACATC.